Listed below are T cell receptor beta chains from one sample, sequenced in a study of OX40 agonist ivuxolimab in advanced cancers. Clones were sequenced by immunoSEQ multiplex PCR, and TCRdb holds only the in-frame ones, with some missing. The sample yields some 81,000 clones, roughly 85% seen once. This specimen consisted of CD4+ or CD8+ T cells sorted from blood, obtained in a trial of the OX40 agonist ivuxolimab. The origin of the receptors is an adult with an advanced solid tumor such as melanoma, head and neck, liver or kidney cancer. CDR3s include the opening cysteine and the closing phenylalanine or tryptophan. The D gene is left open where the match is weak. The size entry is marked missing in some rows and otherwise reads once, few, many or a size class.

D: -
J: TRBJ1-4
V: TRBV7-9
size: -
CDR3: CASSPRLLRGVNEKLFF
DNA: TGTGCCAGCAGCCCACGGTTGTTGAGGGGGGTAAATGAAAAACTGTTTTTT

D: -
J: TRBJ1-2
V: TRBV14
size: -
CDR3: CASSPWGNDDLGGYTF
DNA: TGTGCCAGCAGCCCCTGGGGGAACGATGATTTGGGGGGCTACACCTTC

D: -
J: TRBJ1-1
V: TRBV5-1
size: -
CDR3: CASSLAEEPEAFF
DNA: TGCGCCAGCAGCTTGGCAGAGGAACCTGAAGCTTTCTTT

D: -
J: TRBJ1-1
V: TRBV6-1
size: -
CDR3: CASSDQQNTEAFF
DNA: TGTGCCAGCAGTGACCAGCAGAACACTGAAGCTTTCTTT

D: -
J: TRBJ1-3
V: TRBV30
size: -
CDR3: CAWSVGNGGNTIYF
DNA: TGTGCCTGGAGTGTGGGGAATGGGGGAAACACCATATATTTT

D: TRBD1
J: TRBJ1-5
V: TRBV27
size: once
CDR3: CASSLTEQGRSNQPQHF
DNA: TGTGCCAGCAGTTTGACGGAACAGGGGAGAAGCAATCAGCCCCAGCATTTT

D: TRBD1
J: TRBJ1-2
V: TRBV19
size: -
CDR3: CASTIDRAHGYTF
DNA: TGTGCCAGTACCATAGACAGGGCCCATGGCTACACCTTC

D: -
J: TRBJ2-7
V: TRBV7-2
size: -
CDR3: CASSLSAGTARGEQYF
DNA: TGTGCCAGCAGCTTATCCGCCGGGACAGCTCGGGGGGAGCAGTACTTC

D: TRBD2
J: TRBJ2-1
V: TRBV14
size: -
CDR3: CASSQTGGGGDNEQFF
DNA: TGTGCCAGCAGCCAGACCGGTGGCGGGGGGGACAATGAGCAGTTCTTC

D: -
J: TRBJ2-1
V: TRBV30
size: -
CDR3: CAWSELSNEQFF
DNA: TGTGCCTGGAGTGAACTCTCAAATGAGCAGTTCTTC

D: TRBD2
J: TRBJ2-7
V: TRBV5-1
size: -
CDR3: CASSSLAGGRDEQYF
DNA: TGCGCCAGCAGCTCCTTAGCGGGGGGCCGAGACGAGCAGTACTTC

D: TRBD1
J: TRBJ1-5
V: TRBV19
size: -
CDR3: CASSIPPSRGRGNQPQHF
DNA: TGTGCCAGTAGTATTCCCCCGTCCAGGGGGCGAGGCAATCAGCCCCAGCATTTT

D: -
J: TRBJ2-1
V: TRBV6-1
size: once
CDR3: CASRRQDSYNEQFF
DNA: TGTGCCAGCAGACGACAGGACTCCTACAATGAGCAGTTCTTC

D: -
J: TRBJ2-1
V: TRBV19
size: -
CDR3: CASKEVGGLVYNEQFF
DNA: TGTGCCAGTAAGGAGGTCGGGGGGCTGGTTTACAATGAGCAGTTCTTC

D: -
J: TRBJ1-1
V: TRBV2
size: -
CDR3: CASTIRAEAFF
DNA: TGTGCCAGCACTATAAGGGCTGAAGCTTTCTTT

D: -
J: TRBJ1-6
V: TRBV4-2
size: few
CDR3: CASSQEDSSESPLHF
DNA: TGTGCCAGCAGCCAAGAGGACTCCTCTGAATCACCCCTCCACTTT

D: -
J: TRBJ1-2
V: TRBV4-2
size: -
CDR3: CASSQGGGKNYGYTF
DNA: TGTGCCAGCAGCCAAGGCGGGGGGAAGAACTATGGCTACACCTTC

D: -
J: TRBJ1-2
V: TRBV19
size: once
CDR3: CASSPSLYGYTF
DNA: TGTGCCAGTAGCCCGAGCCTCTATGGCTACACCTTC

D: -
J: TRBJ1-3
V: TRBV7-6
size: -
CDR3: CASSSTGFSGNTIYF
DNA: TGTGCCAGCAGCTCGACCGGGTTCTCTGGAAACACCATATATTTT

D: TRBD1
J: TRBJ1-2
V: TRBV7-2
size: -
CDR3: CASSFSGQTYGYTF
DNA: TGTGCCAGCAGCTTCTCGGGACAGACTTATGGCTACACCTTC

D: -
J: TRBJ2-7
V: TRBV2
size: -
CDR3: CASSERPNRVSEQYF
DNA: TGTGCCAGCAGTGAGCGGCCTAACAGGGTCAGCGAGCAGTACTTC

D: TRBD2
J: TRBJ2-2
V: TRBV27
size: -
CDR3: CASRIRGGSTGELFF
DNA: TGTGCCAGCAGGATTCGGGGGGGGTCGACCGGGGAGCTGTTTTTT

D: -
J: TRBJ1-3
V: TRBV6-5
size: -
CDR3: CASRARFSGNTIYF
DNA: TGTGCCAGCAGGGCTCGATTCTCTGGAAACACCATATATTTT

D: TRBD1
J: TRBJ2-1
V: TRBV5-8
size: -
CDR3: CASSLDRGRGEQFF
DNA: TGTGCCAGCAGCTTGGACAGGGGGCGCGGTGAGCAGTTCTTC

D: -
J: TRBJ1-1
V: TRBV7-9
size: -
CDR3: CASSYAGGPNTEAFF
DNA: TGTGCCAGCAGCTACGCTGGAGGCCCGAACACTGAAGCTTTCTTT

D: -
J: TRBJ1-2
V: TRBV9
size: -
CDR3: CASSPPGGVGLYGYTF
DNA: TGTGCCAGCAGCCCACCGGGGGGTGTGGGCCTCTATGGCTACACCTTC

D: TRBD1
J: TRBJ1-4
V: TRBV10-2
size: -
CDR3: CASRGRDRVSTNEKLFF
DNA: TGCGCCAGCAGAGGCCGGGACAGGGTCTCAACTAATGAAAAACTGTTTTTT

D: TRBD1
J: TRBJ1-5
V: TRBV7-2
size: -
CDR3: CASSPTEQGSNQPQHF
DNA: TGTGCCAGCAGCCCTACGGAACAGGGGAGCAATCAGCCCCAGCATTTT

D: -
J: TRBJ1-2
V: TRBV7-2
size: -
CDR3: CASSFSVTNYGYTF
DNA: TGTGCCAGCAGCTTCTCAGTGACTAACTATGGCTACACCTTC

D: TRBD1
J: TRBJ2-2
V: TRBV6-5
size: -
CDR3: CASSAPGQGNGELFF
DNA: TGTGCCAGCAGTGCGCCCGGACAGGGGAACGGGGAGCTGTTTTTT

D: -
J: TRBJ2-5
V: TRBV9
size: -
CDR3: CASSAGTIEEETQYF
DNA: TGTGCCAGCAGCGCCGGGACGATTGAAGAAGAGACCCAGTACTTC

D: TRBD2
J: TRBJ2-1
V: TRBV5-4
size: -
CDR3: CASSVGTSDNNEQFF
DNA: TGTGCCAGCAGCGTCGGGACTAGCGATAACAATGAGCAGTTCTTC

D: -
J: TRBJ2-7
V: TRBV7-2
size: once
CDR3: CASSLGGTLDEQYF
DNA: TGTGCCAGCAGCTTAGGGGGGACCCTCGACGAGCAGTACTTC

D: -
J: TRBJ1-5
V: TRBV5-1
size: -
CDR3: CASSLGAGEQGKPQHF
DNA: TGCGCCAGCAGCTTGGGGGCAGGGGAGCAGGGGAAGCCCCAGCATTTT

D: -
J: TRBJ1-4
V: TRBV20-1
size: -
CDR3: CSAAGGEKLFF
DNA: TGCAGTGCTGCCGGCGGTGAAAAACTGTTTTTT

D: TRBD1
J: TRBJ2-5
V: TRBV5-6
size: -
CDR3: CASSGRTGSTETQYF
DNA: TGTGCCAGCAGCGGGCGGACAGGGTCAACGGAGACCCAGTACTTC

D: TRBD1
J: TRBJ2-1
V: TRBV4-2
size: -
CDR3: CASSLEAGRTGITYNEQFF
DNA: TGTGCCAGCAGCCTTGAGGCAGGGAGGACAGGGATAACCTACAATGAGCAGTTCTTC

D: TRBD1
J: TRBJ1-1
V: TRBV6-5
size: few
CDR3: CASSRDRQEAFF
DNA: TGTGCCAGCAGTCGGGACAGGCAGGAAGCTTTCTTT

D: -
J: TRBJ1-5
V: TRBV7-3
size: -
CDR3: CASSPVVRFGKHF
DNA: TGTGCCAGCAGCCCCGTTGTGCGGTTCGGGAAGCATTTT

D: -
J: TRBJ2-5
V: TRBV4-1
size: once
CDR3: CASSQVALATETQYF
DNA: TGCGCCAGCAGCCAAGTAGCACTAGCAACAGAGACCCAGTACTTC

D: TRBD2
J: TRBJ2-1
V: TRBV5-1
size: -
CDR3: CASSGGSGESYNEQFF
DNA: TGCGCCAGCAGCGGGGGTAGCGGGGAGTCCTACAATGAGCAGTTCTTC

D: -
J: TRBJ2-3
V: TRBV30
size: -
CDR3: CAWSGGLTDTQYF
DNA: TGTGCCTGGAGTGGAGGCCTCACAGATACGCAGTATTTT